This passage covers 11 T cell receptor beta chains from one sample sequenced in a study of OX40 agonist ivuxolimab in advanced cancers. The method was immunoSEQ multiplex PCR; TCRdb's version includes in-frame clones alone and lacks a portion of them. This table holds 50,000 to 75,000 clones, over 65% found once. Here the sequenced sample was CD4+ or CD8+ T cells sorted from blood, taken in a trial of the OX40 agonist ivuxolimab. The receptors originated from an adult with an advanced solid tumor such as melanoma, head and neck, liver or kidney cancer.

The chain joins TRBV19 to TRBJ1-5; 7 bases are shared with TRBD1. CDR3 size: 14 residues. Germline V gene sequence: CDR1 LNHDA, CDR2 SQIVND (reference sequence). J was trimmed by 10 bases and V by 5 bases; bases with no gene match: 11. The CDR3 spells CASSFGTEIVPQHF. The CDR3 DNA follows: TGTGCCAGTAGTTTCGGGACAGAGATCGTACCCCAGCATTTT.

The V and J genes are TRBV6-6 and TRBJ2-7; no clear D. Germline V lookup: CDR1 MNHNY, CDR2 SVGAGI (reference sequence). The CDR3 is made up of 15 amino acids. V lost 6 bases and J 1 base, leaving 16 bases between the germline ends. The CDR3 here is CASSPRRAGSYEQYF. In DNA form, the CDR3 reads TGTGCCAGCAGCCCCCGCCGGGCCGGGTCCTACGAGCAGTACTTC.

This chain uses TRBV11-3 with TRBJ2-3; 11 bases match TRBD1. The CDR3 has 16 residues. CDR1 SGHNT and CDR2 YENEEA come from the germline V gene. With V trimmed by 5 bases and J by 5 bases, 9 bases remained unmatched. CDR3 sequence (DNA): TGTGCCAGCAGCCCCCGGACAGGGGGCTTTATAGATACGCAGTATTTT. Amino acids: CASSPRTGGFIDTQYF.

The chain couples TRBV1 to TRBJ2-1; the table's D call TRBD2 went unverified against the DNA. TRBV1 is marked as a pseudogene. The CDR3 is made up of 17 amino acids. The CDR3 sequence: CTSSQSPDYIMRNEQFF. Written as DNA, the CDR3 is TGCACCAGCAGCCAGAGTCCGGACTACATCATGAGGAATGAGCAGTTCTTC.

The chain uses TRBV27 and TRBJ2-1, with D possibly being TRBD2 (6 bases). Trimming pared 6 bases from V and 2 bases from J, leaving 20 bases between. The germline CDR1 and CDR2 sequences are MNHEY and SMNVEV (reference sequence). The CDR3 runs 17 residues. The CDR3 sequence: CASRGTSGTRTYNEQFF. The CDR3 coding sequence is TGTGCCAGCAGGGGTACCTCCGGGACTCGAACCTACAATGAGCAGTTCTTC.

A single count supports this clone. This chain connects TRBV6-4 to TRBJ2-1; weak D call: TRBD2 (6 bases). The CDR3 consists of 15 residues. V was cut by 3 bases and J by 2 bases, with 11 bases left in between. The V gene's germline CDR1 is MRHNA and CDR2 SNTAGT. The CDR3 DNA reads as TGTGCCAGCAGTGAGAACGGGGGAGCCTACAATGAGCAGTTCTTC. It translates to CASSENGGAYNEQFF.

The chain combines TRBV27 with TRBJ1-3, with a weak D call TRBD1 (6 bases). The CDR3 sequence is 14 residues long. Germline CDR1 reads MNHEY; CDR2 reads SMNVEV (reference sequence). Trimming removed 6 bases at V and 4 bases at J, with 13 bases between. The CDR3 here is CASRLSGTGNTIYF. The CDR3 bases are TGTGCCAGCAGATTGTCCGGGACAGGAAACACCATATATTTT.

The chain links TRBV11-3 to TRBJ2-2, with TRBD2 matching over 10 bases. CDR1 is SGHNT, CDR2 YENEEA, per germline. The CDR3 has 17 residues. V shed 3 bases, J shed 6 bases, and the junction held 10 bases outside the gene matches. CDR3 loop: CASSFPLSLAGSGELFF. In nucleotides, the CDR3 is TGTGCCAGCAGCTTCCCCCTGTCACTAGCGGGGTCCGGGGAGCTGTTTTTT. Variable domain in full (rest from reference TRBV11-3 and TRBJ2-2): EAGVVQSPRYKIIEKKQPVAFWCNPISGHNTLYWYLQNLGQGPELLIRYENEEAVDDSQLPKDRFSAERLKGVDSTLKIQPAELGDSAVYLCASSFPLSLAGSGELFFGEGSRLTVL.

The genes are TRBV11-2 and TRBJ2-7; no clear D. The CDR3 loop spans 14 amino acids. Trimming took 0 bases from V and 4 from J, leaving 10 bases between them. CDR1 SGHAT and CDR2 FQNNGV come from the germline V gene. CDR3 in DNA: TGTGCCAGCAGCTTAGATCGCCGTGTTTACGAGCAGTACTTC. Protein: CASSLDRRVYEQYF. The variable domain in full, completed from reference TRBV11-2 and TRBJ2-7, reads EAGVAQSPRYKIIEKRQSVAFWCNPISGHATLYWYQQILGQGPKLLIQFQNNGVVDDSQLPKDRFSAERLKGVDSTLKIQPAKLEDSAVYLCASSLDRRVYEQYFGPGTRLTVT.

In this sample, this clone turned up a few times. This sequence joins TRBV29-1 and TRBJ2-5; 10 nucleotides line up with TRBD1. The V segment lost 3 bases and the J segment 3 bases; nucleotides outside the gene matches: 10. Germline V gene data show CDR1 as SQVTM and CDR2 as ANQGSEA. The CDR3 contains 16 residues. The DNA of the CDR3 is TGCAGCGTTGACGGTTGGCAGGGACAGGGGAAAGAGACCCAGTACTTC. Translation: CSVDGWQGQGKETQYF.

The rearrangement joins TRBV27 to TRBJ2-5; 10 bases match TRBD2. Germline assignment: CDR1 MNHEY and CDR2 SMNVEV (reference sequence). This CDR3 spans 14 amino acids. The V gene end was trimmed by 5 bases and the J gene end by 1 base; junction bases not matched to a gene: 1. CDR3 coding DNA: TGTGCCAGCAGTAGGACTAGCGGCCAAGAGACCCAGTACTTC. It translates to CASSRTSGQETQYF.